These 21 T cell receptor beta chains came from one sample sequenced in a study of T cells in Graves' hyperthyroidism and ophthalmopathy (dated by TCRdb to between 2019 and 2020). Libraries were constructed by multiplex PCR. Sequencer: Illumina HiSeq 2000. Amplification of TCR beta CDR3 regions was carried out from RNA transcripts. The first round of RT-PCR for the TCR CDR3 was performed with the HTBI primer set and the Qiagen OneStep RT-PCR kit. TCRdb itself trimmed the public reads at Q25 with fastp, ran MiXCR and retained productive beta chains. Rows are combined by CDR3 protein, so each entry shows the most common genes and DNA. For this sample the table gives about 500,000 distinct CDR3 sequences, of which 40% to 55% were detected only once. The top ten clonotypes cover approximately 44% of the sample. The material sequenced was peripheral blood or thyroid tissue (not recorded which). These receptors were obtained from an adult woman with Graves' disease, either hyperthyroidism or ophthalmopathy (not recorded which).

This clonotype showed up just a few times. This sequence joins TRBV10-3 and TRBJ2-7; D remains unclear. Germline CDR1 reads ENHRY; CDR2 reads SYGVKD. V was shortened by 3 bases and J by 2 bases, with 8 bases between the two germline ends. The CDR3 spans 13 residues. The CDR3 loop reads CAISERITYEQYF. The CDR3 DNA sequence: TGTGCCATCAGTGAACGGATCACCTACGAGCAGTACTTC.

A remark on this clonotype: One end of the junction varies from germline; a read error may be responsible. The CDR3 protein is CASSGNRARVWTHEAF. The CDR3 DNA sequence: TGTGCCAGCAGCGGTAACAGGGCTCGGGTCTGGACACATGAAGCTTTC. The rearrangement uses TRBV7-9 and TRBJ2-6, with D possibly TRBD1 on 6 matching bases. CDR3 length equals 16 residues. From germline, CDR1 is SEHNR and CDR2 FQNEAQ (reference sequence).

The chain has TRBV29-1 and TRBJ2-5, with TRBD2 matching over 7 bases. J was trimmed by 5 bases and V by 3 bases; bases with no gene match: 9. Germline CDR1 reads SQVTM; CDR2 reads ANQGSEA. The CDR3 contains 14 residues. CDR3 amino acids: CSVDSGGSGETQYF. The CDR3 nucleotides read TGCAGCGTTGATAGCGGCGGGAGCGGGGAGACCCAGTACTTC.

CDR3: CASSLVLADPTGELFF. CDR3 DNA: TGTGCCAGCAGCTTGGTACTAGCGGACCCCACCGGGGAGCTGTTTTTT. V and J are TRBV5-4 and TRBJ2-2; TRBD2 matches at 8 bases. Looked up from germline, CDR1 is SGHNT and CDR2 is YYREEE (reference sequence). V was clipped by 0 bases and J by 4 bases; unmatched bases: 5. The CDR3 is made up of 16 amino acids.

This clonotype was seen many times. V usage is TRBV7-8 and J usage is TRBJ1-1; maybe TRBD1 (5 bases). V lost 5 bases to trimming and J lost 0 bases, with 16 bases between them. Germline V gives CDR1 SGHVS, CDR2 FQNEAQ. The CDR3 consists of 16 residues. CDR3 region: CASSLTTGRMNTEAFF. In DNA form, the CDR3 reads TGTGCCAGCAGCCTGACAACGGGACGTATGAACACTGAAGCTTTCTTT. The full variable domain, rest sourced from reference TRBV7-8 and TRBJ1-1, is GAGVSQSPRYKVAKRGQDVALRCDPISGHVSLFWYQQALGQGPEFLTYFQNEAQLDKSGLPSDRFFAERPEGSVSTLKIQRTQQEDSAVYLCASSLTTGRMNTEAFFGQGTRLTVV.

This chain joins TRBV7-2 and TRBJ2-7; 7 nucleotides line up with TRBD1. The CDR3 contains 15 residues. V was clipped by 5 bases and J by 2 bases; unmatched bases: 9. Germline V gene lookup returns CDR1 SGHTA and CDR2 FQGNSA. CDR3 residues: CASSALSGTAYEQYF. In nucleotides, the CDR3 is TGTGCCAGCAGCGCTCTCTCCGGGACAGCCTACGAGCAGTACTTC.

In nucleotides, the CDR3 is TGCAGCGCAGAGAACCAGGGGGGCGGCTATGGCTACACCTTC. Translating it yields CSAENQGGGYGYTF. The gene calls are TRBV29-1 and TRBJ1-2, with 7 positions matching TRBD1. Germline V gene lookup returns CDR1 SQVTM and CDR2 ANQGSEA. The V gene end was trimmed by 7 bases and the J gene end by 4 bases; junction bases not matched to a gene: 12. There are 14 residues in the CDR3. The full variable domain, completed using reference TRBV29-1 and TRBJ1-2, is SAVISQKPSRDICQRGTSLTIQCQVDSQVTMMFWYRQQPGQSLTLIATANQGSEATYESGFVIDKFPISRPNLTFSTLTVSNMSPEDSSIYLCSAENQGGGYGYTFGSGTRLTVV.

This clonotype has just one count. The junction does not match germline at one end; this may be a read error. The rearrangement joins TRBV25-1 to TRBJ1-2; 7 nucleotides match TRBD1. Per germline, CDR1 MGHDK and CDR2 SYGVNS. This CDR3 has 14 residues. The CDR3 region has the DNA TGCGCCAGCAGCTTGGAGACAGGGCCCTATGGCTACACCTTC. As protein: CASSLETGPYGYTF.

In this sample, this clonotype turned up many times. The V gene is TRBV7-2, the J gene TRBJ2-7; D unresolved. This CDR3 is built from 13 residues. The germline V gene encodes CDR1 SGHTA and CDR2 FQGNSA. V lost 0 bases to trimming and J lost 3 bases, with 6 bases between them. In nucleotides, the CDR3 is TGTGCCAGCAGCTTAGCGGGCCACTACGAGCAGTACTTC. Its protein product is CASSLAGHYEQYF. Full variable domain (remainder filled in from reference TRBV7-2 and TRBJ2-7): GAGVSQSPSNKVTEKGKDVELRCDPISGHTALYWYRQSLGQGLEFLIYFQGNSAPDKSGLPSDRFSAERTGGSVSTLTIQRTQQEDSAVYLCASSLAGHYEQYFGPGTRLTVT.

The rearrangement uses TRBV2 and TRBJ2-7, with 9 bases that match TRBD1. Germline V gene data show CDR1 as SNHLY and CDR2 as FYNNEI. The V segment lost 6 bases and the J segment 7 bases; nucleotides outside the gene matches: 10. The CDR3 length is 14 residues. The CDR3: CASSLRDRAREQYF. CDR3 DNA sequence: TGTGCCAGCAGCCTCAGGGACAGGGCACGGGAGCAGTACTTC. Complete variable domain (other parts from reference TRBV2 and TRBJ2-7): EPEVTQTPSHQVTQMGQEVILRCVPISNHLYFYWYRQILGQKVEFLVSFYNNEISEKSEIFDDQFSVERPDGSNFTLKIRSTKLEDSAMYFCASSLRDRAREQYFGPGTRLTVT.

The chain recombines TRBV29-1 with TRBJ2-7; D call uncertain. The CDR3 totals 11 residues. CDR1 is SQVTM and CDR2 is ANQGSEA in the germline V gene. V lost 4 bases and J 1 base, leaving 5 bases between the germline ends. In DNA form, the CDR3 reads TGCAGCGTTGGCACGTCCTACGAGCAGTACTTC. Translation: CSVGTSYEQYF.

This clonotype was seen many times. The V gene is TRBV12-3 or TRBV12-4, the J gene TRBJ1-2; the match to TRBD1 covers 7 bases. The CDR3 is made up of 14 amino acids. V trimming: 6 bases; J trimming: 8 bases; junction bases outside the gene matches: 12. This CDR3 is CASSPPDRYRGYTF. The CDR3, as DNA: TGTGCCAGCAGCCCCCCGGACAGGTATCGCGGCTACACCTTC.

This clonotype was found many times. The chain couples TRBV2 to TRBJ2-5; no firm D call. V was shortened by 4 bases and J by 1 base, with 4 bases between the two germline ends. The CDR3 covers 12 residues. Looked up from germline, CDR1 is SNHLY and CDR2 is FYNNEI. The CDR3 DNA reads TGTGCCAGCAGTGTTTTCCAAGAGACCCAGTACTTC. Amino acid sequence: CASSVFQETQYF.

At least ten counts were recorded for this clonotype. The gene calls are TRBV29-1 and TRBJ1-1; no definite D call. CDR1 SQVTM and CDR2 ANQGSEA come from the germline V gene. Trimming removed 4 bases from V and 0 bases from J, with 6 bases in between. The CDR3 totals 12 residues. CDR3 sequence reads: CSVARMNTEAFF. Written as DNA, the CDR3 is TGCAGCGTTGCCCGGATGAACACTGAAGCTTTCTTT.

The chain recombines TRBV5-1 with TRBJ1-5, with TRBD1 matching over 11 bases. Trimming removed 4 bases from V and 2 bases from J; junction bases left unmatched: 5. The germline CDR1 and CDR2 sequences are SGHRS and YFSETQ. CDR3 length: 16 amino acids. In DNA form, the CDR3 reads TGCGCCAGCAGCGAGGGACAGGGGGAAGGCAATCAGCCCCAGCATTTT. It specifies CASSEGQGEGNQPQHF.

The chain uses TRBV28 and TRBJ1-2; D is ambiguous. Germline assignment: CDR1 MDHEN and CDR2 SYDVKM. CDR3 size: 12 residues. V was cut by 8 bases and J by 3 bases, with 10 bases left in between. Here the CDR3 DNA reads TGTGCCAGCGCTCCCGGGGACTATGGCTACACCTTC. This sequence encodes CASAPGDYGYTF.

This clonotype was picked up many times. This sequence joins TRBV7-2 and TRBJ1-5, with TRBD1 as a possible D gene (5 bases). V lost 3 bases and J 8 bases, leaving 14 bases between the germline ends. Per the germline V gene, CDR1 is SGHTA and CDR2 is FQGNSA. There are 14 residues in the CDR3. The CDR3 nucleotides are TGTGCCAGCAGCTTTGAGTGGGGGACGGAGCCCCAGCATTTT. This sequence encodes CASSFEWGTEPQHF.

This chain's CDR3 is CAMGQGKTYEQYF. The CDR3 bases are TGTGCCATGGGACAGGGCAAGACCTACGAGCAGTACTTC. The J gene is TRBJ2-7, the V gene TRBV10-3, with 9 bases lining up with TRBD1. V dropped 9 bases and J dropped 2; count of bases not matched to a gene: 5. Germline V gene sequence: CDR1 ENHRY, CDR2 SYGVKD. CDR3 length: 13 amino acids.

The genes are TRBV6-2 or TRBV6-3 and TRBJ1-4; D is unclear. This CDR3 has 15 residues. V lost 0 bases and J 3 bases, leaving 8 bases between the germline ends. Germline V gives CDR1 MNHEY, CDR2 SVGEGT. The CDR3: CASSYSGRSNEKLFF. In nucleotides, the CDR3 is TGTGCCAGCAGTTACTCGGGGAGATCTAATGAAAAACTGTTTTTT.

This clonotype was observed a single time. Compared with germline, one end of the junction differs, possibly owing to a read error. The chain is built from TRBV10-3 and TRBJ1-5, with 11 bases fitting TRBD1. This CDR3 is 18 amino acids long. Germline CDR1 reads ENHRY; CDR2 reads SYGVKD. CDR3 nucleotides: TGTGCCAGCAGTGACCGGACAGGGGGCACTTATAGCAATCAGCCCCAGCATTTT. Protein: CASSDRTGGTYSNQPQHF.

This chain uses TRBV30 with TRBJ2-6; either TRBD1 or TRBD2 may supply D (5 bases each). V lost 1 base, J lost 4 bases, and 8 bases lay in between. The CDR3 length is 14 residues. Germline CDR1 and CDR2: GTSNPN and SVGIG (reference sequence). The CDR3 coding sequence is TGTGCCTGGAGTGCCGGGACCGGGGCCAACGTCCTGACTTTC. Translated, it gives CAWSAGTGANVLTF.